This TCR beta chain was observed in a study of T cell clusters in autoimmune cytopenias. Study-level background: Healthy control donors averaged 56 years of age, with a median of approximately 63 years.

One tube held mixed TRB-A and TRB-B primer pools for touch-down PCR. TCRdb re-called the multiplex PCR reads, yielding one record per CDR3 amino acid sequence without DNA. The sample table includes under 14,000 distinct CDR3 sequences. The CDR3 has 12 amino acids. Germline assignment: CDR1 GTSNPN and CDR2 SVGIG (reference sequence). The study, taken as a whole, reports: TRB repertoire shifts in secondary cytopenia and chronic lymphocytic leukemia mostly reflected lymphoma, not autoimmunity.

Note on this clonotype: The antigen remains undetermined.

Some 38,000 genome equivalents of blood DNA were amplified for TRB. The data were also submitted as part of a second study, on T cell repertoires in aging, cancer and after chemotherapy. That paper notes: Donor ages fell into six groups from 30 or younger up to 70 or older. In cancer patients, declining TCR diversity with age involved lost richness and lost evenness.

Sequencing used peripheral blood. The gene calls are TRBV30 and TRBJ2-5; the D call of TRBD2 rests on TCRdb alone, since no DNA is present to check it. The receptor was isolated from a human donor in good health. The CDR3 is CAWSVGEGTQYF.